The 24 T cell receptor beta chains reported below all come from one sample, sequenced in a study of blood T cell repertoires in COVID-19. TCRdb keeps only in-frame clones here, not all; method: immunoSEQ multiplex PCR. Of roughly 140,000 clones in the sample, under 85% were seen once. The sequenced material came from peripheral blood. The receptors were sampled from a woman of 80 years or more in a cohort sampled during active or convalescent COVID-19.

The chain has TRBV5-1 and TRBJ1-2; no firm D call. This CDR3 contains 16 residues. The germline gives CDR1 SGHRS, CDR2 YFSETQ. The germline V and J ends were trimmed by 0 bases and 1 base, with 13 bases remaining between them. This CDR3 is CASSLGAGSRNYGYTF. CDR3 nucleotides: TGCGCCAGCAGCTTGGGCGCGGGGAGTCGTAACTATGGCTACACCTTC.

The chain joins TRBV5-1 to TRBJ1-5, with 9 bases matching TRBD1. The J segment lost 4 bases and the V segment lost 4 bases, leaving 3 bases of the junction unmatched. Germline V CDR1 and CDR2: SGHRS, YFSETQ. There are 14 residues in the CDR3. CDR3 in amino acids: CASSAGTGNQPQHF. The CDR3, as DNA: TGCGCCAGCAGCGCCGGGACAGGGAATCAGCCCCAGCATTTT.

In DNA form, the CDR3 reads TGCGCCAGCAGCTTGGCCGGGGAGATGGGCCGGCAGTACTTC. It is translated as CASSLAGEMGRQYF. The rearrangement uses TRBV5-1 and TRBJ2-7, with TRBD2 as a possible D gene (5 bases). The CDR3 extends over 14 amino acids. The germline CDR1 and CDR2 sequences are SGHRS and YFSETQ. V was cut by 0 bases and J by 9 bases, with 16 bases left in between. The full variable domain, completed using reference TRBV5-1 and TRBJ2-7, is KAGVTQTPRYLIKTRGQQVTLSCSPISGHRSVSWYQQTPGQGLQFLFEYFSETQRNKGNFPGRFSGRQFSNSRSEMNVSTLELGDSALYLCASSLAGEMGRQYFGPGTRLTVT.

This clone was counted a single time. The genes are TRBV5-4 and TRBJ2-3; a possible D gene is TRBD1 (5 bases). The CDR3 length is 14 residues. Germline values: CDR1 SGHNT, CDR2 YYREEE (reference sequence). Trimming cost V 4 bases and J 1 base, with 10 bases left between them. In nucleotides, the CDR3 is TGTGCCAGCAGCCGACAACAGGGCACAGATACGCAGTATTTT. Translation gives CASSRQQGTDTQYF.

V usage is TRBV11-2 and J usage is TRBJ1-5; tentatively, D is TRBD1 (6 bases). Trimming took off 5 bases at V and 0 bases at J, with 17 bases between the two ends. CDR3 size: 17 residues. The germline CDR1 and CDR2 sequences are SGHAT and FQNNGV. The chain's CDR3 is CASSQGRGRYSNQPQHF. The CDR3, as DNA: TGTGCCAGCAGCCAGGGGAGGGGCCGCTATAGCAATCAGCCCCAGCATTTT.

The gene calls are TRBV24-1 and TRBJ2-3; the D gene is possibly TRBD1 (6 bases). Germline assignment: CDR1 KGHDR and CDR2 SFDVKD. The CDR3 has 13 amino acids. V was cut by 6 bases and J by 2 bases, with 8 bases left in between. Here the CDR3 reads CATSTGITDTQYF. The DNA for the CDR3 is TGTGCCACCAGTACAGGGATCACAGATACGCAGTATTTT.

The chain combines TRBV27 with TRBJ1-6, with 10 bases fitting TRBD1. Germline V gene data show CDR1 as MNHEY and CDR2 as SMNVEV (reference sequence). This CDR3 spans 18 amino acids. J lost 0 bases, V lost 5 bases, and 7 bases had no gene match. The CDR3 sequence is CASSPWTGGSSYNSPLHF. For the CDR3, the DNA is TGTGCCAGCAGTCCCTGGACAGGGGGGAGCTCCTATAATTCACCCCTCCACTTT.

The genes are TRBV7-2 and TRBJ1-3; D possibly corresponds to TRBD1 (5 bases). The CDR3 spans 15 residues. CDR1 is SGHTA and CDR2 is FQGNSA in the germline V gene. The V end was cut by 0 bases, the J end by 3 bases, with 9 bases between. The CDR3 nucleotides read TGTGCCAGCAGCTTAGCTGCAGGGCGTGGAAACACCATATATTTT. It yields the protein CASSLAAGRGNTIYF.

This clone occurred once. This rearrangement joins TRBV18 to TRBJ1-3; 9 nucleotides align to TRBD1. Germline values: CDR1 KGHSH, CDR2 LQKENI. The CDR3 covers 15 residues. V lost 2 bases to trimming and J lost 3 bases; unmatched junction nucleotides: 2. This CDR3 is CASSPLDRGGNTIYF. Written as DNA, the CDR3 is TGTGCCAGCTCACCATTGGACAGGGGTGGAAACACCATATATTTT.

The chain links TRBV7-6 to TRBJ2-7; a weak D match, TRBD1 (6 bases). Germline-derived CDR1 and CDR2 are SGHVS and FNYEAQ. This CDR3 has 13 residues. The V end was cut by 5 bases, the J end by 5 bases, with 13 bases between. The CDR3 is CASSQRGSHEQYF. The CDR3 DNA reads TGTGCCAGCAGCCAAAGGGGGTCCCACGAGCAGTACTTC.

As to this clone: The sample holds other DNA sequences that translate to the same CDR3. CDR3 region: CASSVGQLNTEAFF. The CDR3 nucleotides read TGTGCCAGCAGCGTAGGACAGTTGAACACTGAAGCTTTCTTT. The chain couples TRBV9 to TRBJ1-1; tentatively, D is TRBD1 (5 bases). The CDR3 loop spans 14 amino acids. Trimming took 0 bases from V and 0 from J, leaving 6 bases between them. Looked up from germline, CDR1 is SGDLS and CDR2 is YYNGEE.

This clone was seen only a few times. Other DNA sequences in the sample encode the same CDR3. This chain uses TRBV5-4 with TRBJ2-1; TRBD1 aligns across 7 bases. Germline CDR1 SGHNT, CDR2 YYREEE (reference sequence). The V segment lost 5 bases and the J segment 5 bases; nucleotides outside the gene matches: 4. This CDR3 comprises 13 residues. CDR3 nucleotide sequence: TGTGCCAGCAGTAGGGGACAGAACAATGAGCAGTTCTTC. Translation: CASSRGQNNEQFF.

The chain combines TRBV6-5 with TRBJ1-2, with TRBD1 identical over 9 bases. Germline V gene sequence: CDR1 MNHEY, CDR2 SVGAGI. This CDR3 spans 15 amino acids. V lost 6 bases and J lost 0; bases outside the gene matches: 5. The DNA for the CDR3 is TGTGCCAGCAGCCAGACAGGGGGTGCTAACTATGGCTACACCTTC. This translates into CASSQTGGANYGYTF.

The chain combines TRBV28 with TRBJ1-3, with TRBD1 identical over 8 bases. This CDR3 is 15 amino acids long. V dropped 1 base and J dropped 4; count of bases not matched to a gene: 3. Germline V gene sequence: CDR1 MDHEN, CDR2 SYDVKM. This CDR3 reads CASSLSGTGGNTIYF. DNA for the CDR3: TGTGCCAGCAGTTTATCGGGGACAGGCGGAAACACCATATATTTT.

In its sample, this clone was seen a few times. V usage is TRBV5-4 and J usage is TRBJ1-3; the match to TRBD1 covers 10 bases. This CDR3 has 15 amino acids. With 4 bases clipped from V and 4 bases from J, the junction kept 5 bases outside the gene matches. Germline V gene sequence: CDR1 SGHNT, CDR2 YYREEE (reference sequence). The CDR3 nucleotides are TGTGCCAGCAGCACCGGGACAGGGGTAGGAAACACCATATATTTT. Translation: CASSTGTGVGNTIYF.

The rearrangement joins TRBV11-2 to TRBJ2-5; possible D gene TRBD1, 6 bases. V shed 0 bases and J shed 7 bases, with 18 bases lying between them. This CDR3 contains 16 residues. Germline lookup yields CDR1 SGHAT and CDR2 FQNNGV. In DNA, the CDR3 is TGTGCCAGCAGCTTAGATACAGGGAGCCCCCGGGGGACCCAGTACTTC. Its protein is CASSLDTGSPRGTQYF.

The chain joins TRBV5-1 to TRBJ1-5; 8 bases are a match to TRBD1. Losses at the gene ends were 4 bases for V and 7 bases for J; bases not matched to a gene: 4. The germline V gene encodes CDR1 SGHRS and CDR2 YFSETQ. The CDR3 consists of 13 residues. CDR3: CASSPGQGQPQHF. Here the CDR3 DNA reads TGCGCCAGCAGCCCTGGACAGGGCCAGCCCCAGCATTTT.

The V gene is TRBV19, the J gene TRBJ2-6, with 10 bases lining up with TRBD1. The CDR3 is 17 amino acids. V was pared by 9 bases and J by 4 bases, with 12 bases of the junction left unmatched. CDR1 LNHDA and CDR2 SQIVND come from the germline V gene (reference sequence). The CDR3 sequence is CARAADRGRLGANVLTF. The CDR3 coding sequence is TGTGCCAGGGCCGCTGACAGGGGGCGGTTGGGGGCCAACGTCCTGACTTTC.

The J gene is TRBJ2-3, the V gene TRBV10-1, with TRBD1 identical over 7 bases. The CDR3 runs to 15 residues. CDR1 and CDR2 (germline): WNHNN, SYGVQD (reference sequence). V shed 7 bases and J 0 bases; nucleotides not matched to a gene: 7. CDR3 in DNA: TGCGCCAGCACCAAAGACAGGGTGAGCACAGATACGCAGTATTTT. This codes for CASTKDRVSTDTQYF.

The CDR3 bases are TGCAGCGCTGGGGGGGGCACCACAGATACGCAGTATTTT. Translated, it gives CSAGGGTTDTQYF. This chain joins TRBV29-1 and TRBJ2-3, with a tentative D call TRBD2 (7 bases). V was trimmed by 7 bases and J by 2 bases, leaving 13 bases between them. The length of the CDR3 is 13 residues. Germline loops: CDR1 SQVTM, CDR2 ANQGSEA.

The V gene is TRBV10-3, the J gene TRBJ1-5; D gene ambiguous. V was cut by 5 bases and J by 10 bases, with 12 bases left in between. The CDR3 length is 12 residues. Germline V lookup: CDR1 ENHRY, CDR2 SYGVKD. The CDR3 protein is CAISPRPGPQHF. The DNA for the CDR3 is TGTGCCATCAGTCCCCGTCCGGGACCCCAGCATTTT.

The chain is built from TRBV7-8 and TRBJ2-1; D is perhaps TRBD2 (6 bases). The CDR3 covers 17 residues. Trimming took 2 bases from V and 1 from J, leaving 15 bases between them. Germline-derived CDR1 and CDR2 are SGHVS and FQNEAQ. CDR3 sequence reads: CASSLSLLGRSYNEQFF. CDR3 nucleotides: TGTGCCAGCAGCTTATCCCTCCTAGGGAGGTCCTACAATGAGCAGTTCTTC.

The CDR3 spells CASSLFQGAGEQYV. The DNA of the CDR3 is TGTGCCAGCTCACTATTCCAGGGGGCAGGCGAGCAGTACGTC. V gene TRBV18 combines with J gene TRBJ2-7; 8 positions match TRBD1. The V and J ends lost 4 bases and 6 bases, in that order; junction bases with no gene match: 8. Germline CDR1 is KGHSH and CDR2 is LQKENI. This CDR3 is 14 amino acids long.

The CDR3 bases are TGCGCCAGCAGCCAGCCACCGGGACTAGCGGCTCAAGAGACCCAGTACTTC. It codes for CASSQPPGLAAQETQYF. The genes are TRBV4-1 and TRBJ2-5; 11 nucleotides align to TRBD2. V lost 3 bases to trimming and J lost 2 bases; unmatched junction nucleotides: 8. The CDR3 extends over 17 amino acids. CDR1 and CDR2 (germline): MGHRA, YSYEKL.